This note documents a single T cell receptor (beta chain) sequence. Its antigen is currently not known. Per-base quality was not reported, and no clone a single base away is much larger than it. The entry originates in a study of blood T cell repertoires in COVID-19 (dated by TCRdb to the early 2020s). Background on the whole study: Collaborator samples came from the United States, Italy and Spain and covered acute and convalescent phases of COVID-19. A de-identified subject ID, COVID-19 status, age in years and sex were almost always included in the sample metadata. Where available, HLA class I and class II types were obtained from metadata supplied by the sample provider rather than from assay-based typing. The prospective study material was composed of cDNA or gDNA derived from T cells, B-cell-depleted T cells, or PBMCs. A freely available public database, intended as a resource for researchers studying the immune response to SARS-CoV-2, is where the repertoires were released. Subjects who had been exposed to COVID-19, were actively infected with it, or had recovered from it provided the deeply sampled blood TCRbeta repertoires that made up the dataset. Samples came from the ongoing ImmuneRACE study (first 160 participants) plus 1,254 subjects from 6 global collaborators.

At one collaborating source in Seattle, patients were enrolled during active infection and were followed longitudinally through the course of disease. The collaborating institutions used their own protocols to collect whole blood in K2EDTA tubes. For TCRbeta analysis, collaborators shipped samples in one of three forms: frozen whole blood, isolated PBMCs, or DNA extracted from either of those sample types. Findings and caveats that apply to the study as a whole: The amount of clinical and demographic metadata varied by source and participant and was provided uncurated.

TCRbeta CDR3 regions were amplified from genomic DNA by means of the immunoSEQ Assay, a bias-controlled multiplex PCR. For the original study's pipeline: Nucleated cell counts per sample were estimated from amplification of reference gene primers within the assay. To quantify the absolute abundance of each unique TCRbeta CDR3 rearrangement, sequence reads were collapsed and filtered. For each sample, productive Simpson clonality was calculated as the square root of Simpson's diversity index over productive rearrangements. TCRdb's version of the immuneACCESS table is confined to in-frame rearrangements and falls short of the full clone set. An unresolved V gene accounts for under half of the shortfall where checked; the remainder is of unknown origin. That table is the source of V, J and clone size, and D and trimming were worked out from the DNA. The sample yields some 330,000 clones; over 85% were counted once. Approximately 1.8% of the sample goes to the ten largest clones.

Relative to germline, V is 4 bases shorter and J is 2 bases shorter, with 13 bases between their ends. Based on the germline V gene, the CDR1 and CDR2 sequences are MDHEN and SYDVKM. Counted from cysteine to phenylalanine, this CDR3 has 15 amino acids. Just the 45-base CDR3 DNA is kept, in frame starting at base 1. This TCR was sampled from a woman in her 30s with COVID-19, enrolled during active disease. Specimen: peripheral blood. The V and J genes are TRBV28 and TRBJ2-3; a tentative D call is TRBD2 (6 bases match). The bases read TGTGCCAGCAGTTCCCCGGGGGAGGTCACAGATACGCAGTATTTT. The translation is CASSSPGEVTDTQYF.